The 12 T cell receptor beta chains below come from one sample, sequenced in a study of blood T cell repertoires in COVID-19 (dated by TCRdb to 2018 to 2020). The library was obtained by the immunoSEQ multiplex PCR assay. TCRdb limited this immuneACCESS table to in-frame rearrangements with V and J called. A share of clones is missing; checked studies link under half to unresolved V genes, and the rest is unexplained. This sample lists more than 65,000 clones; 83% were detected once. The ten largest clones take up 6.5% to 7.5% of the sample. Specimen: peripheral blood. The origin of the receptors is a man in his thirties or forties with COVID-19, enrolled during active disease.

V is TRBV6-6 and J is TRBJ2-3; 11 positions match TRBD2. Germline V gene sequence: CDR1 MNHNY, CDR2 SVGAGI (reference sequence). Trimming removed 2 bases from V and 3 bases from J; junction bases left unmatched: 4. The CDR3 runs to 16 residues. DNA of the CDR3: TGTGCCAGCAGTTACCCTAGCGGGAGGCTAACAGATACGCAGTATTTT. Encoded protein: CASSYPSGRLTDTQYF.

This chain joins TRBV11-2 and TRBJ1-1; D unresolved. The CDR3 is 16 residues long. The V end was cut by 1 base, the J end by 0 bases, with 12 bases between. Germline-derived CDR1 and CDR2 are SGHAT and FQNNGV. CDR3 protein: CASSLGPTNMNTEAFF. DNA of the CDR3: TGTGCCAGCAGCTTAGGTCCCACCAACATGAACACTGAAGCTTTCTTT.

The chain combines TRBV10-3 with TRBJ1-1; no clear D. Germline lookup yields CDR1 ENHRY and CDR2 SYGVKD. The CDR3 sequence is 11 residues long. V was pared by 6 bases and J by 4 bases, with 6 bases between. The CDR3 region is CAISPGTEAFF. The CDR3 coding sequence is TGTGCCATCAGCCCGGGCACTGAAGCTTTCTTT.

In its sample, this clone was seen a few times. DNA of the CDR3: TGCGCCAGCAGCTTGTCGACTAGCGGTACCTACGAGCAGTACTTC. Translated, it gives CASSLSTSGTYEQYF. The chain recombines TRBV5-1 with TRBJ2-7, with TRBD2 matching 9 bases. The V and J ends lost 1 base and 2 bases, in that order; junction bases with no gene match: 4. Germline V gives CDR1 SGHRS, CDR2 YFSETQ. The CDR3 spans 15 residues.

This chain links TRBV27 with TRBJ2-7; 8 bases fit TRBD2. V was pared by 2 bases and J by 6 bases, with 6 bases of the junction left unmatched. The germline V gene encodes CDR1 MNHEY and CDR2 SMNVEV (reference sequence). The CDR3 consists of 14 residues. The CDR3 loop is CASSLISGSGEQYF. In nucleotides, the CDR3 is TGTGCCAGCAGTTTAATAAGCGGGAGTGGCGAGCAGTACTTC.

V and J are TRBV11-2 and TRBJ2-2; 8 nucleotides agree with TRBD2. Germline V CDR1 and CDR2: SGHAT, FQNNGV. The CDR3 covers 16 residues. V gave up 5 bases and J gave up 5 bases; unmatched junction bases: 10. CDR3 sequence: CASSLTSGDGTGELFF. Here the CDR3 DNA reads TGTGCCAGCAGCCTAACTAGCGGAGATGGGACCGGGGAGCTGTTTTTT.

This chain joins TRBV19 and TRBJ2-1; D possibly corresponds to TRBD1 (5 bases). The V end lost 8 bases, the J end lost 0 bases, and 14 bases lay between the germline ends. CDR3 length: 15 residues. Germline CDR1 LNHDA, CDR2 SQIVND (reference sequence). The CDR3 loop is CASGARQLSYNEQFF. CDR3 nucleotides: TGTGCCAGTGGGGCCCGACAGCTCTCCTACAATGAGCAGTTCTTC.

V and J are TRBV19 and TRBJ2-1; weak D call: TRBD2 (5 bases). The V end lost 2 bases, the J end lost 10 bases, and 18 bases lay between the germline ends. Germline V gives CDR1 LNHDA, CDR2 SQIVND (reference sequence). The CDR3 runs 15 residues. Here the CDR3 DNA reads TGTGCCAGTAGTATAAGAGGAAGGGAGAGAAGGGAGCAGTTCTTC. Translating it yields CASSIRGRERREQFF.

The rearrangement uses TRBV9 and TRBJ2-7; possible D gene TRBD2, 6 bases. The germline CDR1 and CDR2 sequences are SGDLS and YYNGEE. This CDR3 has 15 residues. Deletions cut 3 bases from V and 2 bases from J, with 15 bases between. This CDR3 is CASSGRDQAPYEQYF. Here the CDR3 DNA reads TGTGCCAGCAGCGGGAGGGACCAAGCTCCCTACGAGCAGTACTTC.

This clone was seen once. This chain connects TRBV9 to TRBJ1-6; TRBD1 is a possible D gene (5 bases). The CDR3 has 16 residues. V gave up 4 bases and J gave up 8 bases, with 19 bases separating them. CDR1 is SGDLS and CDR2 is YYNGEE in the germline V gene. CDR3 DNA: TGTGCCAGCAGCCCATCCCCGGGGGAGGTTCATTCACCCCTCCACTTT. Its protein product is CASSPSPGEVHSPLHF.

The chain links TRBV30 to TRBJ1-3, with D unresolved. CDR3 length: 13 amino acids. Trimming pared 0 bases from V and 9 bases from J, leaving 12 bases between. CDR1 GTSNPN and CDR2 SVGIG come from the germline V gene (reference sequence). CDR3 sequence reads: CAWSVRNQATIYF. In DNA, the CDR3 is TGTGCCTGGAGTGTTAGGAATCAGGCCACCATATATTTT.

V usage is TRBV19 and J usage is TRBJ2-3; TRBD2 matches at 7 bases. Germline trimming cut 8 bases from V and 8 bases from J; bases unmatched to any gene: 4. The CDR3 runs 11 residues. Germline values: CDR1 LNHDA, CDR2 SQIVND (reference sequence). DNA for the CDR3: TGTGCCAGTGGGGAGGGCGTTACGCAGTATTTT. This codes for CASGEGVTQYF.